These T cell receptor beta chains were read from a single sample in a study of blood T cell repertoires in COVID-19. The table came from immunoSEQ multiplex PCR; TCRdb's copy has only in-frame clones and leaves some out. The table lists around 42,000 clones, 88% of them singletons, with roughly 4.8% in the top ten. The sequenced sample consisted of peripheral blood. These TCRs come from a human donor in a cohort sampled during active COVID-19. CDR3s include the opening cysteine and the closing phenylalanine or tryptophan. Each record gives: D gene, clone size, J gene, V gene, CDR3 DNA, CDR3 protein. The D gene is left open where the match is weak. Not all rows give a size; the values are once, few, many and, for expanded clones, a class.

d_call: TRBD1
clone_size: once
j_call: TRBJ2-7
v_call: TRBV9
cdr3_nt: TGTGCCAGCAGCGCAGCCGGGACAGCCCAACCTTACGAGCAGTACTTC
cdr3_aa: CASSAAGTAQPYEQYF

d_call: NA
clone_size: NA
j_call: TRBJ2-7
v_call: TRBV19
cdr3_nt: TGTGCCAGTAGTATAGATTCCGGGAACGAGCAGTACTTC
cdr3_aa: CASSIDSGNEQYF

d_call: TRBD2
clone_size: NA
j_call: TRBJ2-5
v_call: TRBV11-2
cdr3_nt: TGTGCCAGCAGCCACGTGAGAGGGGAGGGCCGGGGGGAGACCCAGTACTTC
cdr3_aa: CASSHVRGEGRGETQYF

d_call: TRBD2
clone_size: NA
j_call: TRBJ2-7
v_call: TRBV7-6
cdr3_nt: TGTGCCAGCAGCTTAATTACGGGGCTAGCGGGGAGTTGGGAGCAGTACTTC
cdr3_aa: CASSLITGLAGSWEQYF

d_call: NA
clone_size: NA
j_call: TRBJ1-2
v_call: TRBV5-1
cdr3_nt: TGCGCCAGCAGCACTGACGGGGGAGGGTATGGCTACACCTTC
cdr3_aa: CASSTDGGGYGYTF

d_call: TRBD1
clone_size: NA
j_call: TRBJ2-7
v_call: TRBV10-2
cdr3_nt: TGCGCCAGCAGTGACAGGGGGCTGATATACGAGCAGTACTTC
cdr3_aa: CASSDRGLIYEQYF

d_call: NA
clone_size: NA
j_call: TRBJ1-1
v_call: TRBV7-8
cdr3_nt: TGTGCCAGCAGCTTTTCAGGGTCCATGAACACTGAAGCTTTCTTT
cdr3_aa: CASSFSGSMNTEAFF

d_call: TRBD2
clone_size: NA
j_call: TRBJ2-5
v_call: TRBV9
cdr3_nt: TGTGCCAGCAGCGTAGCTACATCGATGGGACTAGCGGGATCGTACCAAGAGACCCAGTACTTC
cdr3_aa: CASSVATSMGLAGSYQETQYF

d_call: TRBD2
clone_size: NA
j_call: TRBJ2-3
v_call: TRBV19
cdr3_nt: TGTGCCAGTAGCGCGACTAGCGGGAGTTTGGATACGCAGTATTTT
cdr3_aa: CASSATSGSLDTQYF

d_call: NA
clone_size: once
j_call: TRBJ2-7
v_call: TRBV21-1
cdr3_nt: TGTGCCAGCAGCAAAGTGAGAGGGGGCTACGAGCAGTACTTC
cdr3_aa: CASSKVRGGYEQYF

d_call: NA
clone_size: NA
j_call: TRBJ1-4
v_call: TRBV27
cdr3_nt: TGTGCCAGCAGTTTTATGACTAATGAAAAACTGTTTTTT
cdr3_aa: CASSFMTNEKLFF

d_call: NA
clone_size: NA
j_call: TRBJ2-7
v_call: TRBV28
cdr3_nt: TGTGCCAGCATGGTATCCGGGAGCTCCTACGAGCAGTACTTC
cdr3_aa: CASMVSGSSYEQYF

d_call: TRBD1
clone_size: NA
j_call: TRBJ2-5
v_call: TRBV4-1
cdr3_nt: TGCGCCAGCAGCCAAGAAAATGGCAGGGGGGAGACCCAGTACTTC
cdr3_aa: CASSQENGRGETQYF

d_call: NA
clone_size: NA
j_call: TRBJ2-5
v_call: TRBV24-1
cdr3_nt: TGTGCCACCAGTGATTGGCCTACAAGGGGGGGAGAGACCCAGTACTTC
cdr3_aa: CATSDWPTRGGETQYF

d_call: TRBD1
clone_size: NA
j_call: TRBJ1-6
v_call: TRBV6-6
cdr3_nt: TGTGCCAGCAGCATACAGGGGGGCAATTCACCCCTCCACTTT
cdr3_aa: CASSIQGGNSPLHF

d_call: NA
clone_size: NA
j_call: TRBJ1-5
v_call: TRBV3-1/TRBV3-2
cdr3_nt: TGTGCCAGCAGCCCAGGGTTTCCTCAGCCCCAGCATTTT
cdr3_aa: CASSPGFPQPQHF

d_call: NA
clone_size: NA
j_call: TRBJ2-7
v_call: TRBV7-9
cdr3_nt: TGTGCCAGCAGCTTAGCGCGGAGAGGGAACGGCGAGCAGTACTTC
cdr3_aa: CASSLARRGNGEQYF

d_call: NA
clone_size: NA
j_call: TRBJ2-4
v_call: TRBV5-1
cdr3_nt: TGCGCCAGCAGCTTGGAGGCAGGGGCTCTAGCCAAAAACATTCAGTACTTC
cdr3_aa: CASSLEAGALAKNIQYF

d_call: NA
clone_size: NA
j_call: TRBJ1-1
v_call: TRBV9
cdr3_nt: TGTGCCAGCAGCGTAGACGGGGTGGCGAACACTGAAGCTTTCTTT
cdr3_aa: CASSVDGVANTEAFF

d_call: NA
clone_size: NA
j_call: TRBJ1-5
v_call: TRBV10-3
cdr3_nt: TGTGCCATCTCGGTAGACAGGACGAGTCAGCCCCAGCATTTT
cdr3_aa: CAISVDRTSQPQHF

d_call: TRBD1
clone_size: NA
j_call: TRBJ2-7
v_call: TRBV11-3
cdr3_nt: TGTGCCAGCAGCCCGCGACAGGGGCGAGACGAGCAGTACTTC
cdr3_aa: CASSPRQGRDEQYF

d_call: TRBD1
clone_size: NA
j_call: TRBJ2-3
v_call: TRBV7-9
cdr3_nt: TGTGCCAGCAGCATTGGGACAGCCTCGGTCGATACGCAGTATTTT
cdr3_aa: CASSIGTASVDTQYF

d_call: TRBD1
clone_size: NA
j_call: TRBJ1-2
v_call: TRBV27
cdr3_nt: TGTGCCAGCAGTTTATCGGGACAGGGCTATGGCTACACCTTC
cdr3_aa: CASSLSGQGYGYTF

d_call: TRBD1
clone_size: NA
j_call: TRBJ1-4
v_call: TRBV7-9
cdr3_nt: TGTGCCAGCAGTGGGGACAGGGGGATTGAAAAACTGTTTTTT
cdr3_aa: CASSGDRGIEKLFF

d_call: NA
clone_size: NA
j_call: TRBJ2-1
v_call: TRBV14
cdr3_nt: TGTGCCAGCAGCAACCGGGGGTCAGGCCCCAATGAGCAGTTCTTC
cdr3_aa: CASSNRGSGPNEQFF